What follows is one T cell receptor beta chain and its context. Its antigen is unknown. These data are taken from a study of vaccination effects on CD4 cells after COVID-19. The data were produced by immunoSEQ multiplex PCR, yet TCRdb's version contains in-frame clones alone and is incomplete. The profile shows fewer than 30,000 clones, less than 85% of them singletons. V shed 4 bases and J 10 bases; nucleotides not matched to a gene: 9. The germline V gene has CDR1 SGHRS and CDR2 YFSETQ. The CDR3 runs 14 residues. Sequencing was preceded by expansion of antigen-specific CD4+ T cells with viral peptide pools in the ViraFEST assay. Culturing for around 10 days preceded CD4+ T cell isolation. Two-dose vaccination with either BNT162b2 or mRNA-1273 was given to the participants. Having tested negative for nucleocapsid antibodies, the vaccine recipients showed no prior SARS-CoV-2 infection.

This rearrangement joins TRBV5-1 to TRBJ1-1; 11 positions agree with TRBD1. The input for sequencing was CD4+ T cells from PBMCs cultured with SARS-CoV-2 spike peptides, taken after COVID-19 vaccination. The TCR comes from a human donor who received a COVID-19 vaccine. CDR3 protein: CASSPGAGTGGAFF. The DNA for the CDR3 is TGCGCCAGCAGCCCCGGGGCGGGGACAGGGGGAGCTTTCTTT.